These 2 T cell receptor beta chains were sequenced from one sample in a study of blood T cell repertoires in COVID-19 (dated by TCRdb to 2018 to 2020). The library came from the immunoSEQ multiplex PCR assay. TCRdb took this table from immuneACCESS and kept in-frame rearrangements with V and J called. Such tables lack part of the clones; where checked against another copy, unresolved V genes explain under half of the gap, and the rest is unexplained. The table for this sample lists roughly 220,000 clones; roughly 80% of them were counted only once. 7% to 10% of the sample belongs to the ten largest clones. Specimen: peripheral blood. The source of these receptors is a woman older than 75 with COVID-19, enrolled during active disease.

J is TRBJ1-2 and V is TRBV24-1, with 8 bases that match TRBD1. With 4 bases clipped from V and 7 bases from J, the junction kept 7 bases outside the gene matches. The CDR3 length is 14 residues. From germline, CDR1 is KGHDR and CDR2 SFDVKD. This chain's CDR3 is CATSETSGGTGYTF. DNA for the CDR3: TGTGCCACCAGTGAAACCTCAGGGGGCACTGGCTACACCTTC.

The rearrangement uses TRBV7-9 and TRBJ2-5; a possible D gene is TRBD2 (7 bases). The CDR3 has 14 amino acids. The V end was cut by 3 bases, the J end by 5 bases, with 13 bases between. Germline assignment: CDR1 SEHNR and CDR2 FQNEAQ (reference sequence). The chain's CDR3 is CASSLAGAWETQYF. In nucleotides, the CDR3 is TGTGCCAGCAGCTTGGCGGGGGCCTGGGAGACCCAGTACTTC.